One T cell receptor beta chain is described in this entry. The data originate from a study of blood T cell repertoires in COVID-19. Study-level background: There were acute and convalescent COVID-19 samples, and they came from the United States, Italy and Spain. T cells, B-cell-depleted T cells, or PBMCs provided the cDNA or gDNA that served as material.

The authors' processing: The authors estimated nucleated cell counts from reference gene primer amplification. Sequencing used immunoSEQ multiplex PCR; TCRdb keeps in-frame clones, though not all of them. The V and J calls and clone size are taken from that table; D and trimming were inferred from the DNA. The repertoire holds over 100,000 clones, nearly 90% seen once, with roughly 2% in the top ten. Germline V gives CDR1 MGHRA, CDR2 YSYEKL. The V end was cut by 4 bases, the J end by 1 base, with 19 bases between. This CDR3 has 18 amino acids. The rearrangement uses TRBV4-1 and TRBJ2-2; tentative D call: TRBD2 (5 bases). The source material was peripheral blood. This sequence originates from a man between 50 and 59 years old with active COVID-19. In DNA form, the CDR3 reads TGCGCCAGCAGCCGATCTGCGGCCGGGGAGATGAACACCGGGGAGCTGTTTTTT. Translation gives CASSRSAAGEMNTGELFF.